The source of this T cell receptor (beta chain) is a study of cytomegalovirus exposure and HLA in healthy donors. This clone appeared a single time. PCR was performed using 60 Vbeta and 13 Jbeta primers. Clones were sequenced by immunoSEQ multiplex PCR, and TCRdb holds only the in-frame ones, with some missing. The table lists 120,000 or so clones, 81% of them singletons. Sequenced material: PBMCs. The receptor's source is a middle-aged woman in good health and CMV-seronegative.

CDR3 nucleotides: TGTGCCAGCAGCAGGACAGGGGCCCACTATGGCTACACCTTC. Translation: CASSRTGAHYGYTF. The V gene is TRBV28, the J gene TRBJ1-2; 9 nucleotides match TRBD1. Germline CDR1 MDHEN, CDR2 SYDVKM. V lost 6 bases and J lost 3; bases outside the gene matches: 5. The CDR3 is made up of 14 amino acids.